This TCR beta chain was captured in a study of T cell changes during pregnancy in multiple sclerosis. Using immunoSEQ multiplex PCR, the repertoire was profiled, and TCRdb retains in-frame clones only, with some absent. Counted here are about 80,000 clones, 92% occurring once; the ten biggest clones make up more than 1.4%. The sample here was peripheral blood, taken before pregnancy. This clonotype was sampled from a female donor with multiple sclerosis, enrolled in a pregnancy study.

CDR3 bases: TGTGCCAGCAGCCAAGATGCGGGGGGGCCCGGGGAGACCCAGTACTTC. Encoded protein: CASSQDAGGPGETQYF. The chain employs TRBV4-2 and TRBJ2-5; 9 positions agree with TRBD2. V gave up 0 bases and J gave up 5 bases; unmatched junction bases: 7. Germline CDR1 reads LGHNA; CDR2 reads YNFKEQ. This CDR3 spans 16 amino acids.